Listed here are 15 T cell receptor beta chains from one sample, sequenced in a study of cytomegalovirus exposure and HLA in healthy donors. PCR involved 60 Vbeta and 13 Jbeta primers. The assay was immunoSEQ multiplex PCR, and TCRdb's table has in-frame clones only and misses some. This table has roughly 200,000 clones, 70% to 85% appearing once. Sequencing was performed on PBMCs. The receptors were sampled from a woman aged 40 to 50 in good health and CMV-seronegative.

V usage is TRBV7-2 and J usage is TRBJ2-3; D call uncertain. V was clipped by 0 bases and J by 0 bases, with 7 bases between them. The CDR3 is made up of 15 amino acids. Looked up from germline, CDR1 is SGHTA and CDR2 is FQGNSA. CDR3 protein: CASSLARVSTDTQYF. DNA of the CDR3: TGTGCCAGCAGCTTAGCGCGAGTCAGCACAGATACGCAGTATTTT.

J is TRBJ1-1 and V is TRBV4-3; D unclear. The CDR3 is 13 amino acids. Germline CDR1 is LGHNA and CDR2 is YSLEER. V lost 3 bases and J lost 4, with 9 bases in between. The chain's CDR3 is CASSHEALTEAFF. CDR3 bases: TGCGCCAGCAGCCATGAAGCTCTCACTGAAGCTTTCTTT.

Here the CDR3 DNA reads TGTGCCTGGAGGGGGGCCGGACAGGGGGGCTACTCTGGGGCCAACGTCCTGACTTTC. It translates to CAWRGAGQGGYSGANVLTF. J is TRBJ2-6 and V is TRBV30, with TRBD1 matching 10 bases. CDR1 and CDR2 (germline): GTSNPN, SVGIG (reference sequence). The ends lost 3 bases at V and 0 bases at J; junction bases unmatched: 11. The CDR3 covers 19 residues.

V gene TRBV7-9 combines with J gene TRBJ1-3, with D possibly being TRBD1 (6 bases). This CDR3 spans 16 amino acids. Germline CDR1 reads SEHNR; CDR2 reads FQNEAQ (reference sequence). Trimming took 5 bases from V and 0 from J, leaving 14 bases between them. The CDR3 DNA sequence: TGTGCCAGCAGCCGGACAGCCAGTCCCTCTGGAAACACCATATATTTT. This sequence encodes CASSRTASPSGNTIYF.

The chain carries TRBV30 and TRBJ1-1, with 8 bases identical to TRBD1. This CDR3 comprises 13 residues. Germline V gene lookup returns CDR1 GTSNPN and CDR2 SVGIG (reference sequence). Trimming at V came to 4 bases and at J to 7 bases, leaving 8 bases not matched to a gene. This CDR3 reads CAWNRGVIGEAFF. DNA of the CDR3: TGTGCCTGGAACAGGGGGGTCATTGGTGAAGCTTTCTTT.

This chain joins TRBV27 and TRBJ1-2; the match to TRBD1 covers 10 bases. Germline V lookup: CDR1 MNHEY, CDR2 SMNVEV (reference sequence). J was trimmed by 3 bases and V by 5 bases; bases with no gene match: 6. This CDR3 spans 15 amino acids. This chain's CDR3 is CASSQVGQGDYGYTF. The CDR3 DNA is TGTGCCAGCAGTCAAGTAGGACAGGGGGACTATGGCTACACCTTC.

The chain carries TRBV7-2 and TRBJ1-6; unclear D gene. The germline gives CDR1 SGHTA, CDR2 FQGNSA. The CDR3 spans 19 residues. The ends were cut back, 2 bases at V and 0 bases at J, with 17 bases in the middle. The CDR3 region is CASSLTLFTESSYNSPLHF. The CDR3 coding sequence is TGTGCCAGCAGCTTAACCCTCTTCACAGAAAGCTCCTATAATTCACCCCTCCACTTT.

This clone has only a few counts. V usage is TRBV6-1 and J usage is TRBJ1-3; D is unresolved. Germline CDR1 and CDR2: MNHNS and SASEGT. V was pared by 3 bases and J by 8 bases, with 8 bases between. The CDR3 covers 12 residues. The DNA of the CDR3 is TGTGCCAGCAGTGATATGTCGGACACCATATATTTT. Protein sequence: CASSDMSDTIYF.

J is TRBJ1-6 and V is TRBV2; D may be TRBD1 (5 bases). The CDR3 sequence is 13 residues long. V lost 7 bases and J 7 bases, leaving 11 bases between the germline ends. Per germline, CDR1 SNHLY and CDR2 FYNNEI. The CDR3 DNA follows: TGTGCCAGCACCCAGGGTGTAAATTCACCCCTCCACTTT. Translating gives CASTQGVNSPLHF.

The chain joins TRBV10-3 to TRBJ2-5; D not resolved. In germline, CDR1 is ENHRY, CDR2 SYGVKD. The CDR3 extends over 15 amino acids. Trimming took 7 bases from V and 5 from J, leaving 20 bases between them. The CDR3 sequence is CAITANRSSTETQYF. In DNA, the CDR3 is TGTGCCATCACCGCTAACCGCTCAAGCACCGAGACCCAGTACTTC.

The V gene is TRBV7-6, the J gene TRBJ1-1; 7 bases are a match to TRBD1. After removal of 3 bases from V and 5 bases from J, the junction contained 3 bases not matched to a gene. This CDR3 contains 13 residues. CDR1 is SGHVS, CDR2 FNYEAQ, per germline. The CDR3 DNA is TGTGCCAGCAGCTTTCAACAGGGGACTGAAGCTTTCTTT. Its protein is CASSFQQGTEAFF.

To note about this clone: This specimen includes other DNA sequences encoding the same CDR3. J is TRBJ2-7 and V is TRBV7-9; D is possibly TRBD1 (5 bases). Between the trimmed V and J ends, which lost 5 bases and 3 bases, there was a span of 11 bases. The germline gives CDR1 SEHNR, CDR2 FQNEAQ (reference sequence). The CDR3 spans 13 residues. The DNA of the CDR3 is TGTGCCAGCAGCCCCGGACAATACTACGAGCAGTACTTC. It is translated as CASSPGQYYEQYF.

This clone was seen more than once but under ten times. The V and J genes are TRBV7-2 and TRBJ2-2, with D maybe TRBD2 (5 bases). This CDR3 has 14 amino acids. V lost 5 bases, J lost 1 base, and 8 bases lay in between. Germline-derived CDR1 and CDR2 are SGHTA and FQGNSA. CDR3 residues: CASSNEGNTGELFF. The CDR3 DNA sequence: TGTGCCAGCAGCAATGAGGGGAACACCGGGGAGCTGTTTTTT.

The genes are TRBV2 and TRBJ2-4; TRBD1 is a possible D gene (5 bases). Germline V gene lookup returns CDR1 SNHLY and CDR2 FYNNEI. CDR3 length: 14 residues. The V end was cut by 6 bases, the J end by 6 bases, with 15 bases between. The CDR3 reads CASSPGRAPNIQYF. In DNA form, the CDR3 reads TGTGCCAGCAGCCCCGGCAGGGCTCCAAACATTCAGTACTTC.

This clone occurred a few times. V usage is TRBV10-2 and J usage is TRBJ1-1; no reliable D call. Trimming pared 4 bases from V and 3 bases from J, leaving 9 bases between. Germline V CDR1 and CDR2: WSHSY, SAAADI. The CDR3 spans 13 residues. In DNA form, the CDR3 reads TGCGCCAGCAGTGCGAACTTGTACACTGAAGCTTTCTTT. This encodes CASSANLYTEAFF.